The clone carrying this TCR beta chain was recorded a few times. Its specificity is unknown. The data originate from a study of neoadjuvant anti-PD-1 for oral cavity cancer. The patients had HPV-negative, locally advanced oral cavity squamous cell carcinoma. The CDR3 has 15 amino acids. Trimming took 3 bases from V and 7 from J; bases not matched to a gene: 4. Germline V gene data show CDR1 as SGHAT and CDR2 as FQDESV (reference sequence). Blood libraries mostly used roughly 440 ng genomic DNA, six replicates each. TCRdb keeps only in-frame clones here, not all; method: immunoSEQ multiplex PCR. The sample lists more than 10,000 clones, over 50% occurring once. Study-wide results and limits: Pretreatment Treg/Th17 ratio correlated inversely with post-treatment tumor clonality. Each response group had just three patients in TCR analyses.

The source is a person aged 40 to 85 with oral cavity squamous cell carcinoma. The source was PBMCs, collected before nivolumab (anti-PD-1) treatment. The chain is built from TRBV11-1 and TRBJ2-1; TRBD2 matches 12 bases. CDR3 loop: CASSFVTSGSNEQFF. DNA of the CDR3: TGTGCCAGCAGCTTCGTGACTAGCGGGAGTAATGAGCAGTTCTTC.